The clone carrying this T cell receptor (beta chain) has a single count. This entry is derived from a study of blood T cell repertoires in COVID-19. Study-wide background: COVID-19 samples, acute and convalescent, were from the United States, Italy and Spain. The cDNA or gDNA used as material had been derived from T cells, B-cell-depleted T cells, or PBMCs.

After removal of 5 bases from V and 1 base from J, the junction contained 3 bases not matched to a gene. Germline V gene sequence: CDR1 MNHEY, CDR2 SVGEGT. The CDR3 is 15 residues long. In the original workflow: Estimates of nucleated cell counts were drawn from the amplification of reference gene primers. Clones were sequenced by immunoSEQ multiplex PCR, and TCRdb holds only the in-frame ones, with some missing. V, J and clone size are those of that table, while D and trimming were read from the DNA. The repertoire holds roughly 100,000 clones, around 87% seen once, with approximately 18% in the top ten.

This chain connects TRBV6-2 or TRBV6-3 to TRBJ2-3; 10 nucleotides agree with TRBD2. The sequencing input was peripheral blood. The source is a human donor in a cohort sampled during active COVID-19. The CDR3 loop reads CASSPTSGGTDTQYF. The DNA for the CDR3 is TGTGCCAGCAGTCCAACTAGCGGGGGCACAGATACGCAGTATTTT.